These T cell receptor beta chains were read from a single sample in a study of blood T cell repertoires in COVID-19. Produced via immunoSEQ multiplex PCR; TCRdb's table is partial and in-frame only. This table holds 150,000 to 250,000 clones, around four fifths found once. The specimen was peripheral blood. Source of these receptors: a human donor with acute or convalescent COVID-19. The donor label of this sample is uncertain. The CDR3 runs from the conserved cysteine through the conserved F or W. D genes are given only for firm matches. Size values are once, few and many counts, or a class for expanded clones, and some rows have none.

v_call,j_call,d_call,clone_size,cdr3_aa,cdr3_nt
TRBV5-1,TRBJ1-1,.,.,CASSLGQTNTEAFF,TGCGCCAGCAGCTTGGGACAGACTAACACTGAAGCTTTCTTT
TRBV21-1,TRBJ2-7,.,few,CASSKGQGNIDEQYF,TGTGCCAGCAGCAAGGGACAGGGAAACATTGACGAGCAGTACTTC
TRBV5-1,TRBJ1-1,.,.,CASSLGTKVGNTEAFF,TGCGCCAGCAGCTTGGGGACAAAGGTCGGGAACACTGAAGCTTTCTTT
TRBV18,TRBJ1-1,TRBD1,.,CASSRSGTGDTEAFF,TGTGCCAGCTCCCGCTCGGGGACAGGGGACACTGAAGCTTTCTTT
TRBV11-1,TRBJ2-1,TRBD2,medium-sized,CASSLGLVNEQFF,TGTGCCAGCAGCTTGGGACTAGTTAATGAGCAGTTCTTC
TRBV5-5,TRBJ1-1,.,.,CASSLAAQVNTEAFF,TGTGCCAGCAGCTTGGCCGCACAGGTGAACACTGAAGCTTTCTTT
TRBV7-2,TRBJ2-1,TRBD2,once,CASSLGLAGASPIVF,TGTGCCAGCAGCTTAGGACTAGCGGGAGCTTCCCCTATCGTCTTC
TRBV2,TRBJ1-6,TRBD1,few,CASSTGAFGNSPLHF,TGTGCCAGCAGCACAGGGGCCTTTGGGAATTCACCCCTCCACTTT
TRBV6-5,TRBJ1-4,.,.,CASSYSDSNEKLFF,TGTGCCAGCAGTTACTCGGACAGTAATGAAAAACTGTTTTTT
TRBV18,TRBJ2-1,TRBD2,few,CASSPPSSGSYNEQFF,TGTGCCAGCTCACCACCGTCTAGCGGAAGTTACAATGAGCAGTTCTTC
TRBV9,TRBJ1-3,.,.,CASSVGGGFLSGNTIYF,TGTGCCAGCAGCGTAGGGGGGGGGTTCCTCTCTGGAAACACCATATATTTT
TRBV5-6,TRBJ2-7,TRBD1,.,CASSYPGQGAHEQYF,TGTGCCAGCAGCTATCCGGGACAGGGGGCCCACGAGCAGTACTTC
TRBV11-2,TRBJ2-5,TRBD2,.,CASSLGGLAGVVETQYF,TGTGCCAGCAGCTTGGGAGGACTAGCGGGAGTCGTAGAGACCCAGTACTTC
TRBV5-4,TRBJ2-3,.,.,CASSSTGNYAQYF,TGTGCCAGCAGCTCCACAGGGAACTATGCGCAGTATTTT
TRBV11-2,TRBJ1-2,TRBD1,.,CASSFRDRGDGYTF,TGTGCCAGCAGCTTTAGGGACAGGGGAGATGGCTACACCTTC
TRBV30,TRBJ1-5,TRBD1,.,CAWGQGGQPQHF,TGTGCCTGGGGACAGGGGGGTCAGCCCCAGCATTTT
TRBV11-2,TRBJ2-7,.,.,CASSLAYEQYF,TGTGCCAGCAGCTTAGCTTACGAGCAGTACTTC
TRBV9,TRBJ2-7,.,.,CASSVVGSGPYEQYF,TGTGCCAGCAGCGTAGTAGGTAGCGGCCCCTACGAGCAGTACTTC
TRBV6-5,TRBJ2-3,.,.,CASSRRADTQYF,TGTGCCAGCAGCAGGAGGGCGGATACGCAGTATTTT
TRBV9,TRBJ2-1,.,once,CASSVAVGSAEQFF,TGTGCCAGCAGCGTAGCGGTGGGTAGCGCTGAGCAGTTCTTC
TRBV11-3,TRBJ1-6,.,.,CASRQGPGSPLHF,TGTGCCAGCAGGCAGGGGCCCGGTTCACCCCTCCACTTT
TRBV12-3/TRBV12-4,TRBJ1-5,.,.,CASSLGTNQPQHF,TGTGCCAGCAGTTTAGGCACAAATCAGCCCCAGCATTTT
TRBV4-3,TRBJ2-7,TRBD2,.,CASSQESGRVTSGRYEQYF,TGCGCCAGCAGCCAAGAGAGCGGCAGGGTGACTAGCGGGAGGTACGAGCAGTACTTC
TRBV27,TRBJ2-7,TRBD2,.,CASSWREGPGEQYF,TGTGCCAGCAGTTGGAGGGAGGGCCCGGGGGAGCAGTACTTC
TRBV18,TRBJ2-7,TRBD1,.,CASSPSNPGTASREQYF,TGTGCCAGCTCACCATCGAACCCCGGGACAGCCTCGCGCGAGCAGTACTTC
TRBV7-8,TRBJ2-1,TRBD2,.,CASSFTSGRANEQFF,TGTGCCAGCAGCTTTACTAGCGGGAGGGCCAATGAGCAGTTCTTC
TRBV6-4,TRBJ2-1,TRBD1,.,CASTRDREDGEQFF,TGTGCCAGCACTCGGGACAGGGAGGATGGTGAGCAGTTCTTC
TRBV18,TRBJ2-1,.,.,CASTNSMSGAQFF,TGTGCCAGCACGAACTCAATGAGTGGTGCGCAGTTCTTC
TRBV15,TRBJ1-2,.,.,CATSHRGYGYTF,TGTGCCACCAGTCACCGGGGCTATGGCTACACCTTC
TRBV5-1,TRBJ2-3,.,.,CASSQSGSRTDTQYF,TGCGCCAGCAGCCAGAGCGGCTCCCGCACAGATACGCAGTATTTT
TRBV7-8,TRBJ2-1,TRBD2,once,CASSLRASGSGEQFF,TGTGCCAGCAGCTTAAGGGCTAGCGGGAGTGGTGAGCAGTTCTTC
TRBV19,TRBJ1-1,.,few,CASSIVGVNTEAFF,TGTGCCAGTAGTATAGTCGGGGTGAACACTGAAGCTTTCTTT
TRBV11-2,TRBJ2-2,TRBD1,.,CASSLGTGARELFF,TGTGCCAGCAGCTTGGGGACAGGGGCGAGGGAGCTGTTTTTT
TRBV7-3,TRBJ2-1,.,medium-sized,CASSFGGGEQFF,TGTGCCAGCAGCTTCGGGGGTGGTGAGCAGTTCTTC
TRBV13,TRBJ2-7,.,.,CASSLSSGFLYEQYF,TGTGCCAGCAGCTTGTCCAGCGGTTTCCTCTACGAGCAGTACTTC
TRBV19,TRBJ1-1,.,.,CASAPSYTEAFF,TGTGCCAGTGCCCCTAGTTACACTGAAGCTTTCTTT
TRBV9,TRBJ2-7,TRBD2,.,CASSVVASGIYEQYF,TGTGCCAGCAGCGTAGTGGCCAGCGGGATTTACGAGCAGTACTTC
TRBV4-1,TRBJ2-7,TRBD2,.,CASSHLGLAGSYEQYF,TGCGCCAGCAGCCACCTCGGACTAGCGGGATCCTACGAGCAGTACTTC
TRBV27,TRBJ2-7,.,.,CASSSGDAYEQYF,TGTGCCAGCAGTTCCGGGGATGCCTACGAGCAGTACTTC
TRBV9,TRBJ2-1,.,few,CASSVGGWHYNEQFF,TGTGCCAGCAGCGTAGGCGGGTGGCACTACAATGAGCAGTTCTTC
TRBV6-2/TRBV6-3,TRBJ1-6,TRBD1,.,CASIPTAGTGLDSPLHF,TGTGCCAGCATCCCCACCGCCGGGACAGGGCTTGATTCACCCCTCCACTTT
TRBV6-5,TRBJ2-2,.,.,CATFPQTNTGELFF,TGTGCCACCTTCCCTCAGACGAACACCGGGGAGCTGTTTTTT
TRBV3-1/TRBV3-2,TRBJ1-5,TRBD1,.,CASSQDRDQPQHF,TGTGCCAGCAGCCAGGACAGGGATCAGCCCCAGCATTTT
TRBV2,TRBJ1-1,.,.,CASNYRENTEAFF,TGTGCCAGCAATTACAGGGAGAACACTGAAGCTTTCTTT
TRBV27,TRBJ2-4,.,.,CASSFVGTKNIQYF,TGTGCCAGCAGTTTTGTCGGTACCAAGAACATTCAGTACTTC
TRBV5-4,TRBJ2-1,TRBD2,once,CASSSAGTKYNEQFF,TGTGCCAGCAGCTCGGCAGGGACTAAATACAATGAGCAGTTCTTC
TRBV6-5,TRBJ2-1,TRBD1,.,CASSAGTAPNNEQFF,TGTGCCAGCAGCGCCGGGACAGCGCCAAACAATGAGCAGTTCTTC
TRBV13,TRBJ2-7,TRBD2,.,CASRLAPYEQYF,TGTGCCAGTCGACTAGCCCCCTACGAGCAGTACTTC
TRBV5-1,TRBJ2-7,.,.,CASSSDNYEQYF,TGCGCCAGCAGCTCTGACAACTACGAGCAGTACTTC
TRBV29-1,TRBJ2-7,.,.,CSVDGTFSDEQYF,TGCAGCGTTGACGGGACTTTTTCCGACGAGCAGTACTTC
TRBV18,TRBJ1-3,TRBD1,.,CASSATGGDSGNTIYF,TGTGCCAGCTCAGCGACAGGGGGTGACTCTGGAAACACCATATATTTT
TRBV10-1,TRBJ2-2,TRBD2,.,CASSELRLAGLHTGELFF,TGCGCCAGCAGTGAGTTGCGACTAGCGGGACTACACACCGGGGAGCTGTTTTTT
TRBV5-4,TRBJ2-7,TRBD2,.,CASSWGSSGRLYEQYF,TGTGCCAGCAGCTGGGGGTCTAGCGGGAGACTCTACGAGCAGTACTTC